This T cell receptor beta chain was recovered during a study of cytomegalovirus exposure and HLA in healthy donors. Study-wide findings and caveats: Earlier analysis yielded a pattern in which most TCR beta V segments were productive about 87% or about 30% of the time. A likely sequencing artifact accounted for one observed cluster of highly shared sequence variants. In a later analysis, TCR beta V- and J-gene trimming showed a link to a missense DCLRE1C variant. Around 160 TCR beta chains were listed as cytomegalovirus-associated.

Germline values: CDR1 SGHRS, CDR2 YFSETQ. V lost 7 bases and J lost 0, with 16 bases in between. The CDR3 contains 16 residues. Primers included in the PCR were 60 Vbeta and 13 Jbeta primers. Profiled with immunoSEQ multiplex PCR; TCRdb holds only in-frame clones, not every one. This sample has roughly 260,000 clones; 84% occur once, and the top ten carry 1.5% to 2.5%. On this clone itself: Its target is not known.

The sequence was obtained from a woman aged 40 to 50 in good health and CMV-seropositive. Sequenced material: PBMCs. The chain combines TRBV5-1 with TRBJ2-2, with D possibly TRBD2 on 5 matching bases. CDR3 sequence: CASSPLLAANTGELFF. The CDR3 coding sequence is TGCGCCAGCTCCCCCCTCCTAGCCGCGAACACCGGGGAGCTGTTTTTT. The full variable domain, with the rest looked up from reference TRBV5-1 and TRBJ2-2, is KAGVTQTPRYLIKTRGQQVTLSCSPISGHRSVSWYQQTPGQGLQFLFEYFSETQRNKGNFPGRFSGRQFSNSRSEMNVSTLELGDSALYLCASSPLLAANTGELFFGEGSRLTVL.